The present TCR beta chain was sequenced within a study of Tregs in tolerant kidney transplant recipients. The ends were cut back, 3 bases at V and 0 bases at J, with 9 bases in the middle. CDR1 is DFQATT and CDR2 is SNEGSKA in the germline V gene (reference sequence). The CDR3 has 15 amino acids. Of note for this clone: The antigen remains undetermined. Read coverage stops 3 residues before the CDR3 terminus; the germline J gene supplies the remainder.

Mixed chimerism was transient after nonmyeloablative marrow transplants from related graft donors. Study observations and caveats: Changing PCR primers prevented nucleotide comparison between some patients' samples.

The method was immunoSEQ multiplex PCR; TCRdb's version includes in-frame clones alone and lacks a portion of them. The sample is made up of 25,000 or so clones, and the top ten hold approximately 4.2% of it. The chain has TRBV20-1 and TRBJ2-6; possible D gene TRBD1, 5 bases. Sequences were derived from CD4+ T cells from blood (PBMCs), sampled 6 months after the transplant. The clonotype originates from a human patient who received a combined kidney and bone marrow transplant. Some T cells here may be from the graft donor. The CDR3 bases that were read are TGCAGTGCTAGGGGGCAATACTCTGGGGCCAACGTC. Translated, it gives CSARGQYSGANV. The whole CDR3 is CSARGQYSGANVLTF.